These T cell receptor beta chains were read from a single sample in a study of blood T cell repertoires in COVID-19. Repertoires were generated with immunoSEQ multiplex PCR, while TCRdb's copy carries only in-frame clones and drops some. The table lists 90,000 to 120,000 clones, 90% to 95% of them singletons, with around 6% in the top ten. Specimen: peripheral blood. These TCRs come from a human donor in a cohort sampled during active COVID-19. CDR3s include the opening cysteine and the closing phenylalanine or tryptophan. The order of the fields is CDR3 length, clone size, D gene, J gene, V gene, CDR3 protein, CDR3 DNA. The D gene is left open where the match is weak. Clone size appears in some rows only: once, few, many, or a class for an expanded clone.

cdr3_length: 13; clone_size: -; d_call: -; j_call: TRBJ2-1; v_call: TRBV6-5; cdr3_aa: CASSYSNRNEQFF; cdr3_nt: TGTGCCAGCAGTTACTCGAACAGGAATGAGCAGTTCTTC
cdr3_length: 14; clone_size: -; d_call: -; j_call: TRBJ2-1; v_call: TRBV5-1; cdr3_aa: CASSFGNSYNEQFF; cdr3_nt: TGCGCCAGCAGCTTCGGGAACTCCTACAATGAGCAGTTCTTC
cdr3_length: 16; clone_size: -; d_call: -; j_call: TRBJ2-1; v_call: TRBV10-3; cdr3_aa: CAISESGTSPGGEQFF; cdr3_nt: TGTGCCATCAGTGAGTCGGGCACCTCCCCCGGGGGTGAGCAGTTCTTC
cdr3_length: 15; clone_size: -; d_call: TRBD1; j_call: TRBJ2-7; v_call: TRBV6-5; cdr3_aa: CASSYYGQGIYEQYF; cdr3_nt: TGTGCCAGCAGTTACTACGGACAGGGGATCTACGAGCAGTACTTC
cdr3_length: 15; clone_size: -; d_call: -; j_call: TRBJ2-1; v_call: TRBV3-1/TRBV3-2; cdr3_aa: CASSQDHAGYNEQFF; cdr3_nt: TGTGCCAGCAGCCAAGATCACGCCGGCTACAATGAGCAGTTCTTC
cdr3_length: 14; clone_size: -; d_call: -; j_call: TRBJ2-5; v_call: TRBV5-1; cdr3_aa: CASRGLETKETQYF; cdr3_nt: TGCGCCAGCAGGGGCCTGGAGACTAAAGAGACCCAGTACTTC
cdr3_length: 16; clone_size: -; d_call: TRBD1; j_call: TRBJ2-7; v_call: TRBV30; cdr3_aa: CAWNPRAGQGFYEQYF; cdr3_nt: TGTGCCTGGAACCCTAGGGCGGGACAGGGCTTCTACGAGCAGTACTTC
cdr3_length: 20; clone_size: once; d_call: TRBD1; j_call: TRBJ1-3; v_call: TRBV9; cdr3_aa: CASSPWDRGRLLTIGNTIYF; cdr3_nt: TGTGCCAGCAGCCCATGGGACAGGGGGCGCCTCCTGACGATTGGAAACACCATATATTTT
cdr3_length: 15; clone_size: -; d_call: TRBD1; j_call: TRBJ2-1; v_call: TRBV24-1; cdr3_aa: CATSDPGQRYNEQFF; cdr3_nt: TGTGCCACCAGTGACCCGGGACAGAGATACAATGAGCAGTTCTTC
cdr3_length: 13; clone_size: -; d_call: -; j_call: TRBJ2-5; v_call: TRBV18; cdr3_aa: CASSPHKQETQYF; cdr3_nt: TGTGCCAGCTCACCACACAAACAAGAGACCCAGTACTTC
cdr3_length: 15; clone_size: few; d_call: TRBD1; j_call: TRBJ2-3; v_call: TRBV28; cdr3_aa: CASSLRDRGSDTQYF; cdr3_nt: TGTGCCAGCAGTTTGAGGGACAGGGGGTCAGATACGCAGTATTTT
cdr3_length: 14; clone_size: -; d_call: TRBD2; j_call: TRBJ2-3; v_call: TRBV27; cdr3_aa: CASSPYGGTDTQYF; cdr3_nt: TGTGCCAGCAGTCCTTACGGGGGGACGGATACGCAGTATTTT
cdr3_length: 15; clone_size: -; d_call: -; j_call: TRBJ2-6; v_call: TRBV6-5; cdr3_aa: CASTLRVSGANVLTF; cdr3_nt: TGTGCCAGCACCCTGAGGGTGTCTGGGGCCAACGTCCTGACTTTC
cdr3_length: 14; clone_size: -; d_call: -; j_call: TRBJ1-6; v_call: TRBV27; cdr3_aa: CASSFGQNNSPLHF; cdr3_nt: TGTGCCAGCAGTTTTGGACAGAACAATTCACCCCTCCACTTT
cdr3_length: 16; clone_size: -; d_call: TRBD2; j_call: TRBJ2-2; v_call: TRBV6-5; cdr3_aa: CASSYTLAGNTGELFF; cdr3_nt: TGTGCCAGCAGTTACACTTTAGCGGGGAACACCGGGGAGCTGTTTTTT
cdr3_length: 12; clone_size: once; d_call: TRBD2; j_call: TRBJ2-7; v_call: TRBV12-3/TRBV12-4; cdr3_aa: CASGTRSYEQYF; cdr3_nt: TGTGCCTCCGGGACTAGAAGCTACGAGCAGTACTTC
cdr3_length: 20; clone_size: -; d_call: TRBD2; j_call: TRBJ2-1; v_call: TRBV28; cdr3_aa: CASSFVGLAGPRSSYNEQFF; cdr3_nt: TGTGCCAGCAGTTTTGTAGGACTAGCGGGCCCGAGGAGCTCCTACAATGAGCAGTTCTTC
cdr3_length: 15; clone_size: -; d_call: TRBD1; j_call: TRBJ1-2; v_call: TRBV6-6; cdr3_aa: CASSYSTSGTGGYTF; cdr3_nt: TGTGCCAGCAGTTACTCCACCTCCGGGACAGGGGGCTACACCTTC
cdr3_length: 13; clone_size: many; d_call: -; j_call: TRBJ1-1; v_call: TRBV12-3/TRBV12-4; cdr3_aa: CASSLVRHTEAFF; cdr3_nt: TGTGCCAGCAGTTTAGTCAGGCATACTGAAGCTTTCTTT
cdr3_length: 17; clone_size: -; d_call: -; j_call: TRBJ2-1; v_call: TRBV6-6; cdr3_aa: CASSPETGQAWGNEQFF; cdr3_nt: TGTGCCAGCAGTCCCGAGACAGGCCAGGCATGGGGAAATGAGCAGTTCTTC
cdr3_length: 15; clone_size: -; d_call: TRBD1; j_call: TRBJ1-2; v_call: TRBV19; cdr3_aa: CASRSGQGASYGYTF; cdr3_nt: TGTGCCAGTAGGTCCGGACAGGGGGCGTCCTATGGCTACACCTTC
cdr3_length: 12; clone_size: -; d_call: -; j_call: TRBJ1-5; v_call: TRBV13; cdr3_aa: CASSYKSQPQHF; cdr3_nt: TGTGCCAGCAGTTACAAATCCCAGCCCCAGCATTTT
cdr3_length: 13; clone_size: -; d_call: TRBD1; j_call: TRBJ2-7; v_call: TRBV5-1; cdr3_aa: CASSFGTGYEQYF; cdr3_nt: TGCGCCAGCAGCTTTGGGACAGGGTATGAGCAGTACTTC
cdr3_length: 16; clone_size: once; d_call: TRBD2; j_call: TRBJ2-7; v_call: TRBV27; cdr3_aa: CASSPSTSEATYEQYF; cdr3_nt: TGTGCCAGCAGTCCATCGACTAGCGAGGCGACCTACGAGCAGTACTTC
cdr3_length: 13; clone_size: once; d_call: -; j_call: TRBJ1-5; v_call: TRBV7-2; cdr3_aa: CASSYRADQPQHF; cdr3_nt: TGTGCCAGCAGCTATCGTGCGGATCAGCCCCAGCATTTT
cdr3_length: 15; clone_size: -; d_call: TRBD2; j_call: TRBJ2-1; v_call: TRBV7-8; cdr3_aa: CASGPRGRGANEQFF; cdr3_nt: TGTGCCAGCGGTCCCCGGGGGCGGGGGGCCAATGAGCAGTTCTTC
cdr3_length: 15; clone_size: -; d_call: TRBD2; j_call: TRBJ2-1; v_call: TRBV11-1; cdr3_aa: CASSTGTSGGREQFF; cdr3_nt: TGTGCCAGCAGCACCGGGACTAGCGGGGGGCGTGAGCAGTTCTTC
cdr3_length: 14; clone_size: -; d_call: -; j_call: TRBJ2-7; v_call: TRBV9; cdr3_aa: CASSVGVGSDEQYF; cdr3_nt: TGTGCCAGCAGCGTAGGTGTCGGGTCGGATGAGCAGTACTTC
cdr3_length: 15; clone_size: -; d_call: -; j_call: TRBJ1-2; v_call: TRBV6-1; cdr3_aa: CASSDLLGGSYGYTF; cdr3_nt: TGTGCCAGCAGTGACCTCTTGGGCGGGAGCTATGGCTACACCTTC
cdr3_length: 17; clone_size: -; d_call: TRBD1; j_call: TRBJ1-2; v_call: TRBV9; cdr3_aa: CASSEHVTGGIDYGYTF; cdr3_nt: TGTGCCAGCAGCGAACATGTGACAGGGGGCATCGACTATGGCTACACCTTC
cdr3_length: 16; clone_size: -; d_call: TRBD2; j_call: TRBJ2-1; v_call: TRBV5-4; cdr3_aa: CASSFLGLAGNNEQFF; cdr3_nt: TGTGCCAGCAGCTTTTTGGGACTAGCGGGGAACAATGAGCAGTTCTTC
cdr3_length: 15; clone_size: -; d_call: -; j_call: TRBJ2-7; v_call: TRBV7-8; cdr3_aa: CASSTHRQVDYEQYF; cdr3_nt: TGTGCCAGCAGCACCCACCGACAGGTAGACTACGAGCAGTACTTC
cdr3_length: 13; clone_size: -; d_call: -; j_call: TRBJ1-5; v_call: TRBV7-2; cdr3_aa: CASSSYSNQPQHF; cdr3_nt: TGTGCCAGCAGTAGTTATAGCAATCAGCCCCAGCATTTT
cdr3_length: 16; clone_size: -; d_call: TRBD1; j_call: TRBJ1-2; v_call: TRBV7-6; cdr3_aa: CASSLGGPGTGAGYTF; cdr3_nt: TGTGCCAGCAGCTTAGGGGGGCCCGGGACAGGGGCCGGCTACACCTTC
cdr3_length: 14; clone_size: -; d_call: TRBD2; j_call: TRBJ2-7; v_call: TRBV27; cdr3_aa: CASSLAGGGDEQYF; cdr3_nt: TGTGCCAGCAGTTTAGCGGGAGGGGGAGACGAGCAGTACTTC